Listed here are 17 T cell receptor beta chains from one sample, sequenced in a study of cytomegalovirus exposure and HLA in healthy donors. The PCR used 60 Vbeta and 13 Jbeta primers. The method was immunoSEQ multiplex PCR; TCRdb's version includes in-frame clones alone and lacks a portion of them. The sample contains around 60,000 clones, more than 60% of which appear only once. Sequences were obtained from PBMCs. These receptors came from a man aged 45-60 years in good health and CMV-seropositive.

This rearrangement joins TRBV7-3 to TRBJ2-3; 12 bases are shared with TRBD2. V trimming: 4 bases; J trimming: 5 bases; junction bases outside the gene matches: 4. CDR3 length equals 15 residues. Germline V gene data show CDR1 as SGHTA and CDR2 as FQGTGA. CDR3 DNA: TGTGCCAGCAGCTACCTAGCGGGGGGGCTAGATACGCAGTATTTT. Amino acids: CASSYLAGGLDTQYF. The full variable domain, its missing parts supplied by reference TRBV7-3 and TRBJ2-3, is GAGVSQTPSNKVTEKGKYVELRCDPISGHTALYWYRQSLGQGPEFLIYFQGTGAADDSGLPNDRFFAVRPEGSVSTLKIQRTERGDSAVYLCASSYLAGGLDTQYFGPGTRLTVL.

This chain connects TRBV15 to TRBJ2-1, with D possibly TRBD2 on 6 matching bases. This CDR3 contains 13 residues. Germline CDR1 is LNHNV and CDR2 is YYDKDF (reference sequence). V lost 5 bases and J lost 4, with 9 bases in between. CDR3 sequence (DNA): TGTGCCACCAGCCCCGGAGGGTACAATGAGCAGTTCTTC. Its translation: CATSPGGYNEQFF.

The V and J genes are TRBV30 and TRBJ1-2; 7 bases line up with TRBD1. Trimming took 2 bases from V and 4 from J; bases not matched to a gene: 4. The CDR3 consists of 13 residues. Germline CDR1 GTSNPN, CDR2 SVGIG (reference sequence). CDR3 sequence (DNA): TGTGCCTGGAGTCGGGACAGCCCCTATGGCTACACCTTC. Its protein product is CAWSRDSPYGYTF.

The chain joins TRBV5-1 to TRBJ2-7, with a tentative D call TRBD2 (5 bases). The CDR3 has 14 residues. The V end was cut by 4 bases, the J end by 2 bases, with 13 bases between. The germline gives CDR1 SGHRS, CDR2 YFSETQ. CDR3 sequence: CASSATTSTYEQYF. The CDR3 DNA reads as TGCGCCAGCAGCGCGACTACTTCCACCTACGAGCAGTACTTC.

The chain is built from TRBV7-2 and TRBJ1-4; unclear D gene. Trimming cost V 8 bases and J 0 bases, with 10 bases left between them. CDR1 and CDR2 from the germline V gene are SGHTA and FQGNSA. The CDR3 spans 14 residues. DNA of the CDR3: TGTGCCAGCTCAAAGACTGCAACTAATGAAAAACTGTTTTTT. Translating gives CASSKTATNEKLFF.

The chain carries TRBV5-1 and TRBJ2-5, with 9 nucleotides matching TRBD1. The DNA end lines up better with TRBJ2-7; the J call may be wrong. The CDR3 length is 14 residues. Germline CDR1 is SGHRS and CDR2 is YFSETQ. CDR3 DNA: TGCGCCAGCAGCGTGACAGGGGGCTCCTACGAGCAGTACTTC. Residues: CASSVTGGSYEQYF.

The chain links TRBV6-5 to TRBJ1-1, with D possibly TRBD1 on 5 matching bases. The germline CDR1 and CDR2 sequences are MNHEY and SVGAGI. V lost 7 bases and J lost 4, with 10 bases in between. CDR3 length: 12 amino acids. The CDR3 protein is CASTPGRTEAFF. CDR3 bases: TGTGCCAGCACCCCAGGGCGCACTGAAGCTTTCTTT.

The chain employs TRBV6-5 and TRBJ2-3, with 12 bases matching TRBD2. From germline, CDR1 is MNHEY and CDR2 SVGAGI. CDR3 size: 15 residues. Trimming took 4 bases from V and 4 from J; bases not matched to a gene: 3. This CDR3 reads CASSLLAGGADTQYF. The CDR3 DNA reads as TGTGCCAGCAGTTTGCTAGCGGGAGGGGCAGATACGCAGTATTTT.

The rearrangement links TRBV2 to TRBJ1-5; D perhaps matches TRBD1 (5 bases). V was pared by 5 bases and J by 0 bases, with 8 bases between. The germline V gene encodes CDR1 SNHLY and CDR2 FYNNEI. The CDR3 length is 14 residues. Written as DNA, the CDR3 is TGTGCCAGCAGTTACAGGAGTAGCAATCAGCCCCAGCATTTT. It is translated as CASSYRSSNQPQHF.

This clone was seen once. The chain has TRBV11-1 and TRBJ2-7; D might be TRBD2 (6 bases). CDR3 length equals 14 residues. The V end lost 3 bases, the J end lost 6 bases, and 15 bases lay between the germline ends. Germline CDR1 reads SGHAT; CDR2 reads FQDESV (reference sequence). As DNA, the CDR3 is TGTGCCAGCAGCTTTCACCGGGAAGCGGGCGAGCAGTACTTC. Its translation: CASSFHREAGEQYF.

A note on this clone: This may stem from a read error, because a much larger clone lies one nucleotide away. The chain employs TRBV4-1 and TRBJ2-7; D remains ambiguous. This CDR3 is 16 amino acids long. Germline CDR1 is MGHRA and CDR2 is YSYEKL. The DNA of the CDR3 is TGCGACAGCAGCGAAGAAGCAGGAAAAGGCTACTACGAGCAGTACTTC. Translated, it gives CDSSEEAGKGYYEQYF.

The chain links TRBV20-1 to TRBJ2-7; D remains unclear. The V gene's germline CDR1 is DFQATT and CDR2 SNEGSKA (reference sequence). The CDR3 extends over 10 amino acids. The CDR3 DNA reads TGCAGCTTCCCGGGCTACGAGCAGTACTTC. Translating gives CSFPGYEQYF.

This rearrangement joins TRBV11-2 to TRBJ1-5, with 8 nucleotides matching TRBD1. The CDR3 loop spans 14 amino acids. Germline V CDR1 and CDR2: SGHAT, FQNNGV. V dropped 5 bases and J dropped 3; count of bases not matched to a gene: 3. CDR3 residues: CASSRTGNNQPQHF. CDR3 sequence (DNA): TGTGCCAGCAGCAGGACAGGGAACAATCAGCCCCAGCATTTT. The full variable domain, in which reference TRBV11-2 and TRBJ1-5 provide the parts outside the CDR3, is EAGVAQSPRYKIIEKRQSVAFWCNPISGHATLYWYQQILGQGPKLLIQFQNNGVVDDSQLPKDRFSAERLKGVDSTLKIQPAKLEDSAVYLCASSRTGNNQPQHFGDGTRLSIL.

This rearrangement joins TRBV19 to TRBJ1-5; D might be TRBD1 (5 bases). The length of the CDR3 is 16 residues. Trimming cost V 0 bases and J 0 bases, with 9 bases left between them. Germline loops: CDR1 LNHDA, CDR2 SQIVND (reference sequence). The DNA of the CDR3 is TGTGCCAGTAGTATAGACTCAGGGCATAGCAATCAGCCCCAGCATTTT. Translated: CASSIDSGHSNQPQHF.

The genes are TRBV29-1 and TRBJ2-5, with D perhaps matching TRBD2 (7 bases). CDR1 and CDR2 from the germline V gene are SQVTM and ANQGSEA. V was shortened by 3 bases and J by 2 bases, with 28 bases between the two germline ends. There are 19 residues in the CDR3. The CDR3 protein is CSVDGKRGEGERPQETQYF. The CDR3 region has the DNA TGCAGCGTTGATGGTAAACGGGGGGAGGGGGAGCGACCACAAGAGACCCAGTACTTC.

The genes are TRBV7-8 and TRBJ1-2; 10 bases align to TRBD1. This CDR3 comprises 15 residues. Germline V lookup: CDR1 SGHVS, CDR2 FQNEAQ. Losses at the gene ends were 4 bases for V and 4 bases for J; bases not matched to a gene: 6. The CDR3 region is CASSSDRGGAYGYTF. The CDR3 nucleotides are TGTGCCAGCAGCTCGGACAGGGGGGGAGCCTATGGCTACACCTTC.

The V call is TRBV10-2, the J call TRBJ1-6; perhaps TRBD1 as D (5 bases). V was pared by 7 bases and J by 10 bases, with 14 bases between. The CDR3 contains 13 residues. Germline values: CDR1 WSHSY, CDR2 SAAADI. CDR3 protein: CASTWDLKSPLHF. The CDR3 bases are TGCGCCAGCACCTGGGACTTAAAGTCACCCCTCCACTTT.